The present T cell receptor (beta chain) was sequenced within a study of blood T cell repertoires in COVID-19. The data were produced by immunoSEQ multiplex PCR, yet TCRdb's version contains in-frame clones alone and is incomplete. The table records 300,000 or so clones, 90% of them present only once. This clone was seen just once. Germline CDR1 is GTSNPN and CDR2 is SVGIG (reference sequence). The CDR3 is 14 amino acids. Trimming took off 2 bases at V and 0 bases at J, with 10 bases between the two ends. Sequences were obtained from PBMCs or T cells enriched from blood (not recorded which). The clonotype originates from a woman aged 25 to 39 who had recovered from COVID-19. The rearrangement links TRBV30 to TRBJ1-1; D gene ambiguous. The CDR3 coding sequence is TGTGCCTGGAGTAAAAAGAGAATGAACACTGAAGCTTTCTTT. It is translated as CAWSKKRMNTEAFF.